Listed below are T cell receptor beta chains from one sample, sequenced in a study of Ad26.COV2.S vaccination and SARS-CoV-2 variants. Sequencing used immunoSEQ multiplex PCR; TCRdb keeps in-frame clones, though not all of them. The table includes hundreds of thousands of clones, approximately 92% detected once. The specimen comprised peripheral blood, sampled in a trial of Ad26.COV2.S vaccine versus placebo. The origin of the receptors is a person aged 18 to 59 who received the Ad26.COV2.S COVID-19 vaccine or a placebo. Both conserved end residues are part of each CDR3. Some rows mark clone size as missing; the rest say once, few, many or name a class of expanded clone.

CDR3 protein,V gene,clone size
CASSVDLGTDTQYF,TRBV9,NA
CATSRVINDGYTF,TRBV15,once
CASSQDPWGEKLFF,TRBV4-1,NA
CASRSNEKLFF,TRBV12-3/TRBV12-4,NA
CATSRVGRDYGYTF,TRBV15,NA
CASSSTPGAGYGYTF,TRBV7-3,NA
CASSLGASGDTTGETQYF,TRBV7-6,NA
CASSLGTSGPPETQYF,TRBV7-2,NA
CSAVGADTQYF,TRBV20-1,NA
CASSPGQALYGYTF,TRBV18,NA
CASRRGNGANTEAFF,TRBV7-9,NA
CASSRGLLETQYF,TRBV7-3,once
CASRFWGQETQYF,TRBV5-4,once
CASSLNRDTEAFF,TRBV11-2,NA
CASSQDSYNEQFF,TRBV7-2,NA
CASSQVSGGAAEQYF,TRBV3-1/TRBV3-2,NA
CASSLVKNSFNEQYF,TRBV5-1,NA
CASSSRGGPGNTIYF,TRBV5-1,NA
CASSWGTERNTEAFF,TRBV5-1,NA
CASSSRQGTEAFF,TRBV7-3,NA
CASSHGTSGRTYNEQFF,TRBV6-6,NA
CASSVEEGGYNEQFF,TRBV9,NA
CASSADLAENKPF,TRBV2,few
CASSLIDNEGKYEQYF,TRBV28,NA
CAWRGIQGSMNTEAFF,TRBV30,NA
CASSSDWGLNTEAFF,TRBV28,NA
CASSLGLGGGTEAFF,TRBV7-9,NA
CAWSARATTGELFF,TRBV30,NA
CASSRGQFYGYTF,TRBV19,once
CASSGGDYLQETQYF,TRBV3-1/TRBV3-2,NA
CASSMDNEERVYTF,TRBV19,NA
CASSRTGQISGANVLTF,TRBV19,NA
CASSHQGSPYEQYF,TRBV3-1/TRBV3-2,NA